Listed below are T cell receptor beta chains from one sample, sequenced in a study of T cells in localized non-small cell lung cancer. The protocol was immunoSEQ multiplex PCR, while the TCRdb copy is restricted to in-frame clones and leaves out a portion. There are around 29,000 clones in the sample; 80% to 95% occur only once, and roughly 4% lies in the top ten. The sample here was peripheral blood mononuclear cells, taken before any cancer treatment. Every receptor here comes from a woman aged 35 to 70 with stage III lung adenocarcinoma. CDR3s leave out the opening cysteine and the closing phenylalanine or tryptophan. The D gene is left open where the match is weak.

d_call	v_call	j_call	cdr3_aa
NA	TRBV7-8	TRBJ2-1	ASSSDYRYNEQF
NA	TRBV14	TRBJ1-6	ASSPGVTSPLH
TRBD1	TRBV10-2	TRBJ1-1	ATRTGWETEAF
TRBD1	TRBV5-4	TRBJ1-1	ASSWGQAITEAF
TRBD1	TRBV9	TRBJ1-1	ASSVEGQGAVGTEAF
TRBD1	TRBV28	TRBJ2-7	ASSNRGRGQY
NA	TRBV19	TRBJ1-5	ASSLGGIAQPQH
NA	TRBV27	TRBJ1-1	ASSFQQGPLNTEAF
NA	TRBV28	TRBJ1-1	ASRRSGFSGSPEAF
NA	TRBV28	TRBJ2-7	ASRNGGESYEQY
NA	TRBV6-5	TRBJ2-7	ASSYRGEQY
NA	TRBV5-6	TRBJ2-5	ASSLLQAEGETQY
NA	TRBV5-5	TRBJ1-1	ASSPTGNEAF
NA	TRBV7-7	TRBJ2-1	ASSLDRTRGSNEQF
NA	TRBV6-5	TRBJ1-3	ASSIGLNSGNTIY
NA	TRBV5-1	TRBJ2-1	ASSTQTGIAADEQF
NA	TRBV7-9	TRBJ2-7	ASSLASLVGGEQY
TRBD2	TRBV5-4	TRBJ2-1	ASSPGLAGEDEQF
NA	TRBV28	TRBJ2-1	ASMGDNEQF
NA	TRBV10-3	TRBJ1-3	AISGTVVSGNTIY
NA	TRBV28	TRBJ2-7	ASSFIQVYEQY
NA	TRBV5-5	TRBJ2-5	ASSNHPGAKETQY
NA	TRBV6-6	TRBJ1-6	ASRRGINSPLH
NA	TRBV18	TRBJ2-6	ASSPSTRDFSGANVLT
NA	TRBV10-3	TRBJ2-3	AISREGATDTQY
TRBD1	TRBV6-5	TRBJ2-5	ASSFTGDSQETQY